This T cell receptor beta chain was sequenced for a study of CD8 T cells in Susac syndrome. RNA amounts of roughly 0.5 to 1 ug underwent reverse transcription with random hexamers. TCRdb re-derived calls from the immunoSEQ multiplex PCR reads in MiXCR, one entry per CDR3 protein. The repertoire consists of just over 300,000 distinct CDR3 sequences, with about 92% occurring once and the leading ten covering about 0.07%. The V gene lost 4 bases and the J gene lost 1 base, with 19 bases spanning the gap. In germline, CDR1 is LGHNA, CDR2 YNFKEQ. The CDR3 covers 17 residues. Sequencing used CD4+ T cells from PBMCs. This clonotype originated in a human donor with multiple sclerosis. The chain combines TRBV4-2 with TRBJ1-2, with D possibly TRBD1 on 6 matching bases. The CDR3 loop is CASSRPGTSIINYGYTF. The CDR3 bases are TGTGCCAGCAGCCGTCCAGGGACATCAATAATTAACTATGGCTACACCTTC.